The 26 T cell receptor beta chains given below trace back to one sample, sequenced in a study of long-term antiretroviral therapy in people with HIV. Investigators performed immunoSEQ version v3.0 at survey level. Sequencing was performed with immunoSEQ multiplex PCR; in TCRdb, only in-frame clones are kept and a portion is missing. In the table there are 29,000 or so clones, 95% of which are singletons. This specimen was unsorted PBMCs, taken 5.3 years after starting antiretroviral therapy. Receptor source: a man younger than 40 with HIV.

The chain joins TRBV5-1 to TRBJ1-2, with 7 nucleotides matching TRBD1. Germline CDR1 reads SGHRS; CDR2 reads YFSETQ. Trimming removed 0 bases from V and 4 bases from J; junction bases left unmatched: 9. This CDR3 comprises 16 residues. The CDR3 DNA follows: TGCGCCAGCAGCTTGGTCGCAGGGGGTGTAATCTATGGCTACACCTTC. Translated: CASSLVAGGVIYGYTF.

This clone was seen once. V usage is TRBV5-1 and J usage is TRBJ2-7; weak D call: TRBD1 (5 bases). V was shortened by 3 bases and J by 0 bases, with 7 bases between the two germline ends. Germline CDR1 is SGHRS and CDR2 is YFSETQ. The CDR3 has 13 residues. CDR3 in DNA: TGCGCCAGCAGCTCAGGGTCCTCCTACGAGCAGTACTTC. Its protein product is CASSSGSSYEQYF.

This sequence joins TRBV6-5 and TRBJ1-1; D perhaps matches TRBD1 (6 bases). Deletions cut 2 bases from V and 0 bases from J, with 10 bases between. Germline lookup yields CDR1 MNHEY and CDR2 SVGAGI. The CDR3 totals 15 residues. In nucleotides, the CDR3 is TGTGCCAGCAGTTACGAGGGGGGGTTGAACACTGAAGCTTTCTTT. This gives the protein CASSYEGGLNTEAFF.

J is TRBJ1-5 and V is TRBV10-1; D ambiguous. This CDR3 is built from 12 residues. Germline CDR1 reads WNHNN; CDR2 reads SYGVQD (reference sequence). Between the trimmed V and J ends, which lost 5 bases and 4 bases, there was a span of 6 bases. CDR3 sequence reads: CASSFPNQPQHF. The CDR3 DNA is TGCGCCAGCAGTTTCCCTAATCAGCCCCAGCATTTT.

The chain couples TRBV2 to TRBJ1-1; the match to TRBD1 covers 9 bases. The germline V gene encodes CDR1 SNHLY and CDR2 FYNNEI. J lost 6 bases, V lost 10 bases, and 15 bases had no gene match. The CDR3 sequence is 15 residues long. The CDR3 nucleotides are TGTGCCAACAGGAAAGGGGGACAGGGAGGGGCTGAAGCTTTCTTT. This codes for CANRKGGQGGAEAFF. Based on the CDR3 plus reference TRBV2 and TRBJ1-1, the full variable domain is EPEVTQTPSHQVTQMGQEVILRCVPISNHLYFYWYRQILGQKVEFLVSFYNNEISEKSEIFDDQFSVERPDGSNFTLKIRSTKLEDSAMYFCANRKGGQGGAEAFFGQGTRLTVV.

This clone was found once. This chain joins TRBV7-9 and TRBJ1-1; TRBD1 matches at 7 bases. The CDR3 consists of 14 residues. The germline gives CDR1 SEHNR, CDR2 FQNEAQ (reference sequence). The junction had 5 bases not matched to a gene; V was cut back by 5 bases and J by 2 bases. CDR3 region: CASSAGTANTEAFF. Written as DNA, the CDR3 is TGTGCCAGCAGCGCCGGGACAGCAAACACTGAAGCTTTCTTT.

The rearrangement joins TRBV10-3 to TRBJ1-2, with 8 bases matching TRBD1. Germline V gene data show CDR1 as ENHRY and CDR2 as SYGVKD. Trimming took 8 bases from V and 4 from J; bases not matched to a gene: 21. There are 18 residues in the CDR3. CDR3 bases: TGTGCCATCGGCCAGCCGATAGGGACAGGCTCATCCCGCTATGGCTACACCTTC. It translates to CAIGQPIGTGSSRYGYTF.

This clone was picked up a small number of times. The J gene is TRBJ2-1, the V gene TRBV25-1; possibly TRBD2 for D (7 bases). Trimming stripped 8 bases from V and 10 bases from J, with 15 bases between. Per germline, CDR1 MGHDK and CDR2 SYGVNS. CDR3 length: 12 residues. The CDR3 loop is CASGAGAEEQFF. DNA for the CDR3: TGTGCCAGCGGCGCGGGGGCCGAGGAGCAGTTCTTC.

This chain links TRBV11-2 with TRBJ2-1; 8 bases fit TRBD2. This CDR3 is built from 16 residues. Germline CDR1 SGHAT, CDR2 FQNNGV. V shed 1 base and J 7 bases; nucleotides not matched to a gene: 9. This chain's CDR3 is CASSLAGGPVSNEQFF. CDR3 coding DNA: TGTGCCAGCAGCTTAGCGGGAGGGCCAGTTTCGAATGAGCAGTTCTTC.

J is TRBJ2-7 and V is TRBV19; 8 positions agree with TRBD1. Germline loops: CDR1 LNHDA, CDR2 SQIVND (reference sequence). The CDR3 sequence is 14 residues long. Trimming removed 3 bases from V and 3 bases from J; junction bases left unmatched: 4. As DNA, the CDR3 is TGTGCCAGTAGTATGGGCGGACAGGGCTACGAGCAGTACTTC. As protein: CASSMGGQGYEQYF.

The CDR3 protein is CASSTRQGLYGYTF. The CDR3 DNA sequence: TGTGCCAGCAGCACCCGACAGGGGCTCTATGGCTACACCTTC. The chain recombines TRBV7-2 with TRBJ1-2; 8 bases are shared with TRBD1. This CDR3 is built from 14 residues. Germline CDR1 and CDR2: SGHTA and FQGNSA. Losses at the gene ends were 5 bases for V and 4 bases for J; bases not matched to a gene: 6.

The chain carries TRBV7-9 and TRBJ1-2; D not certain. The V gene's germline CDR1 is SEHNR and CDR2 FQNEAQ (reference sequence). Trimming pared 1 base from V and 5 bases from J, leaving 2 bases between. There are 11 residues in the CDR3. CDR3 region: CASSLEYGYTF. The CDR3 bases are TGTGCCAGCAGCTTAGAGTATGGCTACACCTTC. Filled out from reference TRBV7-9 and TRBJ1-2, the complete variable domain reads DTGVSQNPRHKITKRGQNVTFRCDPISEHNRLYWYRQTLGQGPEFLTYFQNEAQLEKSRLLSDRFSAERPKGSFSTLEIQRTEQGDSAMYLCASSLEYGYTFGSGTRLTVV.

J is TRBJ2-3 and V is TRBV9, with 7 bases fitting TRBD2. Per the germline V gene, CDR1 is SGDLS and CDR2 is YYNGEE. This CDR3 spans 15 amino acids. V was pared by 1 base and J by 3 bases, with 5 bases of the junction left unmatched. The CDR3 DNA follows: TGTGCCAGCAGCGTACTGGCGGGGGAGACAGATACGCAGTATTTT. Protein: CASSVLAGETDTQYF.

The chain couples TRBV7-3 to TRBJ2-1; the D is unclear. Trimming pared 5 bases from V and 3 bases from J, leaving 17 bases between. Germline V gives CDR1 SGHTA, CDR2 FQGTGA. The CDR3 runs to 16 residues. The CDR3 reads CASSPDGPLDYNEQFF. DNA of the CDR3: TGTGCCAGCAGCCCCGACGGACCTTTGGACTACAATGAGCAGTTCTTC.

This clone was observed a single time. V gene TRBV6-6 combines with J gene TRBJ1-1; D ambiguous. Trimming pared 0 bases from V and 4 bases from J, leaving 9 bases between. This CDR3 comprises 14 residues. CDR1 MNHNY and CDR2 SVGAGI come from the germline V gene (reference sequence). CDR3 DNA sequence: TGTGCCAGCAGTTACTCGGCGCGAGGCACTGAAGCTTTCTTT. Translated, it gives CASSYSARGTEAFF.

The rearrangement uses TRBV28 and TRBJ2-5, with D unresolved. The V end was cut by 3 bases, the J end by 5 bases, with 10 bases between. Germline V CDR1 and CDR2: MDHEN, SYDVKM. The CDR3 is made up of 13 amino acids. CDR3 bases: TGTGCCAGCAGTTTGGGTGTTGGGGAGACCCAGTACTTC. Its protein is CASSLGVGETQYF.

V gene TRBV7-9 combines with J gene TRBJ1-4; a weak D match, TRBD1 (5 bases). V lost 1 base to trimming and J lost 5 bases, with 11 bases between them. This CDR3 is built from 15 residues. CDR1 and CDR2 from the germline V gene are SEHNR and FQNEAQ (reference sequence). The CDR3 region has the DNA TGTGCCAGCAGCTTAGGAGGCGGGGGGAATGAAAAACTGTTTTTT. Protein sequence: CASSLGGGGNEKLFF.

CDR3 DNA: TGTGCCAGCACCCTAGGGGGTTTTGGCACTGAAGCTTTCTTT. It is translated as CASTLGGFGTEAFF. The chain couples TRBV7-6 to TRBJ1-1, with D tentatively TRBD1 (6 bases). Per germline, CDR1 SGHVS and CDR2 FNYEAQ. This CDR3 is built from 14 residues. Trimming left V 7 bases short and J 4 bases short, with 16 bases between.

V usage is TRBV2 and J usage is TRBJ2-7, with D maybe TRBD2 (6 bases). The V gene lost 4 bases and the J gene lost 6 bases, with 19 bases spanning the gap. This CDR3 has 15 amino acids. Germline loops: CDR1 SNHLY, CDR2 FYNNEI. The CDR3 spells CASSAPGVKPAEQYF. The CDR3 coding sequence is TGTGCCAGCAGTGCCCCGGGAGTAAAACCGGCCGAGCAGTACTTC.

The V and J genes are TRBV30 and TRBJ1-4; D might be TRBD1 (6 bases). The CDR3 has 13 residues. Germline lookup yields CDR1 GTSNPN and CDR2 SVGIG (reference sequence). The V end was cut by 4 bases, the J end by 7 bases, with 13 bases between. In nucleotides, the CDR3 is TGTGCCTGGACTGGCCTAGGGGGTGAAAAACTGTTTTTT. This gives the protein CAWTGLGGEKLFF.

The gene calls are TRBV11-2 and TRBJ1-1; D remains ambiguous. CDR1 and CDR2 (germline): SGHAT, FQNNGV. V gave up 0 bases and J gave up 1 base, with 15 bases separating them. The CDR3 extends over 17 amino acids. CDR3 sequence reads: CASSLDSWGGKNTEAFF. CDR3 coding DNA: TGTGCCAGCAGCTTAGATTCGTGGGGAGGGAAGAACACTGAAGCTTTCTTT.

The chain recombines TRBV25-1 with TRBJ2-1; 10 positions match TRBD1. Germline V gene data show CDR1 as MGHDK and CDR2 as SYGVNS. The J segment lost 7 bases and the V segment lost 3 bases, leaving 9 bases of the junction unmatched. CDR3 length: 16 amino acids. The CDR3 loop reads CASSEDPGTGVNEQFF. CDR3 DNA: TGTGCCAGCAGTGAGGATCCGGGGACAGGGGTGAATGAGCAGTTCTTC.

The V gene is TRBV9, the J gene TRBJ1-1, with a possible D match to TRBD1 (5 bases). The germline V gene has CDR1 SGDLS and CDR2 YYNGEE. V was shortened by 3 bases and J by 0 bases, with 9 bases between the two germline ends. This CDR3 spans 14 amino acids. Written as DNA, the CDR3 is TGTGCCAGCAGCGCGGGACGGTTGAACACTGAAGCTTTCTTT. Translating it yields CASSAGRLNTEAFF.

The chain uses TRBV20-1 and TRBJ1-1; TRBD1 aligns across 8 bases. Per the germline V gene, CDR1 is DFQATT and CDR2 is SNEGSKA (reference sequence). The CDR3 has 11 amino acids. J lost 6 bases, V lost 7 bases, and 4 bases had no gene match. CDR3 in amino acids: CSVDRVPEAFF. The CDR3 coding sequence is TGCAGTGTGGACAGGGTGCCTGAAGCTTTCTTT.

The chain employs TRBV5-1 and TRBJ1-2, with TRBD1 matching 8 bases. This CDR3 spans 13 amino acids. Germline trimming cut 6 bases from V and 4 bases from J; bases unmatched to any gene: 5. Germline V CDR1 and CDR2: SGHRS, YFSETQ. The CDR3 DNA reads as TGCGCCAGCACCCCAGGACAGGGCTATGGCTACACCTTC. Translated, it gives CASTPGQGYGYTF.

This clone has just one count. This sequence joins TRBV15 and TRBJ2-2; TRBD2 matches 10 bases. V lost 8 bases and J lost 6; bases outside the gene matches: 6. Per the germline V gene, CDR1 is LNHNV and CDR2 is YYDKDF (reference sequence). This CDR3 region has 14 residues. This chain's CDR3 is CATGLAGVPGELFF. In DNA form, the CDR3 reads TGTGCCACCGGGCTAGCGGGAGTTCCCGGGGAGCTGTTTTTT. Looking up the rest from reference TRBV15 and TRBJ2-2 gives the full variable domain: DAMVIQNPRYQVTQFGKPVTLSCSQTLNHNVMYWYQQKSSQAPKLLFHYYDKDFNNEADTPDNFQSRRPNTSFCFLDIRSPGLGDTAMYLCATGLAGVPGELFFGEGSRLTVL.